This is a list of T cell receptor beta chains from one sample in a study of blood T cell repertoires in COVID-19. Clones were read by immunoSEQ multiplex PCR, and TCRdb kept only the in-frame ones, dropping some. The table has about 210,000 clones, roughly 84% seen once. The sequencing sample was made of peripheral blood. Receptor source: a man aged 35 to 55 who had recovered from COVID-19. Each CDR3 is given without its conserved first and last residue. Not all rows give a size; the values are once, few, many and, for expanded clones, a class.

J gene | clone size | V gene | CDR3 protein
TRBJ1-2 | . | TRBV28 | ASRGTGSGYGYT
TRBJ1-6 | . | TRBV9 | ASNREGDNSPLH
TRBJ1-2 | . | TRBV12-3/TRBV12-4 | ANPTGMRGGYT
TRBJ2-7 | . | TRBV9 | ASSVDRGVFSYEQY
TRBJ2-5 | . | TRBV6-2/TRBV6-3 | ASSDPGLTYQETQY
TRBJ1-1 | . | TRBV28 | ASSSQATEAF
TRBJ2-1 | . | TRBV27 | ASSSLPQASANEQF
TRBJ2-7 | . | TRBV29-1 | SVDAGGSYEQY
TRBJ1-2 | . | TRBV19 | ASSRPGNNYGYT
TRBJ2-3 | . | TRBV6-2/TRBV6-3 | ASSYSPEADTQY
TRBJ2-7 | . | TRBV7-8 | ASSSLAGTYEQY
TRBJ2-2 | few | TRBV29-1 | SVEGGRTGELF
TRBJ2-2 | . | TRBV7-2 | ASSLVNAGELF
TRBJ1-2 | . | TRBV2 | ASSYGVEMGGYT
TRBJ2-7 | . | TRBV19 | ASSIAYPPYEQY
TRBJ2-4 | . | TRBV2 | ASTGGLGNIQY
TRBJ1-1 | few | TRBV15 | ATSSRTPGTEAF
TRBJ2-7 | . | TRBV10-3 | AISEANYEQY
TRBJ1-5 | . | TRBV6-5 | ATEPGFSNQPQH
TRBJ1-3 | . | TRBV18 | ASSPGGIAGNTIY
TRBJ2-5 | . | TRBV5-6 | ASSLVETGVETQY
TRBJ2-1 | . | TRBV28 | ASRDRASSYNEQF
TRBJ2-3 | . | TRBV9 | ASSARQEVDTQY
TRBJ2-3 | . | TRBV27 | ASSSHLAGGPDTQY
TRBJ2-7 | . | TRBV15 | ATSRVRQGSYEQY
TRBJ2-5 | once | TRBV18 | ASSPPTAGGGTQY
TRBJ1-1 | . | TRBV4-3 | ASSQVIVRGQWDTEAF
TRBJ2-2 | . | TRBV18 | ASSPLRDPGTGELF
TRBJ2-7 | . | TRBV5-6 | ASSLIAGSYEQY
TRBJ2-2 | . | TRBV19 | ASSRDRDGSGELF
TRBJ2-1 | . | TRBV5-4 | ASSSKDLLAVGEQF
TRBJ2-7 | . | TRBV9 | ASSPRLAAYEQY
TRBJ2-7 | . | TRBV5-1 | ASSSSGSGNEQY
TRBJ1-2 | . | TRBV25-1 | ASSPGAGGYT
TRBJ1-1 | once | TRBV2 | ASTGDRFNTEAF
TRBJ1-4 | . | TRBV6-2/TRBV6-3 | ASSRDSNEKLF
TRBJ2-5 | . | TRBV5-1 | ASSLVPGDPGTQY
TRBJ2-5 | . | TRBV3-1/TRBV3-2 | ASYKTGQETQY
TRBJ1-2 | . | TRBV10-3 | AISESRTGGGYT
TRBJ1-2 | . | TRBV2 | ASRGTGASGYT
TRBJ1-1 | once | TRBV30 | AWSDNINTEAF
TRBJ2-7 | . | TRBV19 | ASSEREGTYEQY
TRBJ2-7 | . | TRBV6-2/TRBV6-3 | AISPRQGGTYEQY
TRBJ1-6 | . | TRBV5-4 | ASSGGTEGYSPLH
TRBJ2-1 | . | TRBV11-3 | ASSPTGDEQF
TRBJ2-1 | . | TRBV4-3 | ASSSGGRAATHPYNEQF
TRBJ2-5 | . | TRBV3-1/TRBV3-2 | ASSLTGLAGSGTQY
TRBJ1-4 | . | TRBV6-7 | ASSFVGQPVEVNEKLF
TRBJ2-5 | . | TRBV5-6 | ASSKVLAGDSQETQY
TRBJ2-7 | few | TRBV10-3 | AISDPLRGQKRYEQY
TRBJ1-2 | . | TRBV21-1 | ASGKPTGVGYT
TRBJ2-1 | . | TRBV7-7 | ASSSGGGSYNEQF